This T cell receptor beta chain was sequenced for a study of CD8 T cells in ankylosing spondylitis. In the case of this clonotype: Its cognate antigen is unknown.

The J segment lost 3 bases and the V segment lost 6 bases, leaving 12 bases of the junction unmatched. In germline, CDR1 is DFQATT, CDR2 SNEGSKA (reference sequence). The CDR3 totals 15 residues. The authors made TCR beta libraries by quantitative 5'-RACE with molecular barcodes. TCRdb reanalysed the 5' RACE reads using MiXCR and keeps one entry per CDR3 protein. The sample shows 750,000 to 850,000 distinct CDR3 sequences, roughly 12% of them seen only once. General study points: Seemingly characteristic of ankylosing spondylitis blood was a TCR beta motif consisting of about 8 highly homologous variants. Past studies reported some motif variants in reactive arthritis synovial fluid and blood. Peripheral blood samples showed relatively rare disease-linked clones, and these clones were CD8+. It was reported that disease-linked clones were significantly enriched in matched ankylosing spondylitis synovial fluid.

This clonotype originated in a male donor with ankylosing spondylitis. The rearrangement joins TRBV20-1 to TRBJ2-7, with TRBD2 matching over 9 bases. Sequencing was carried out using blood, either unsorted or a sorted T cell fraction (not recorded which). This chain's CDR3 is CSARFLAGRFYEQYF. CDR3 in DNA: TGCAGTGCGAGATTTCTAGCGGGAAGATTCTACGAGCAGTACTTC.